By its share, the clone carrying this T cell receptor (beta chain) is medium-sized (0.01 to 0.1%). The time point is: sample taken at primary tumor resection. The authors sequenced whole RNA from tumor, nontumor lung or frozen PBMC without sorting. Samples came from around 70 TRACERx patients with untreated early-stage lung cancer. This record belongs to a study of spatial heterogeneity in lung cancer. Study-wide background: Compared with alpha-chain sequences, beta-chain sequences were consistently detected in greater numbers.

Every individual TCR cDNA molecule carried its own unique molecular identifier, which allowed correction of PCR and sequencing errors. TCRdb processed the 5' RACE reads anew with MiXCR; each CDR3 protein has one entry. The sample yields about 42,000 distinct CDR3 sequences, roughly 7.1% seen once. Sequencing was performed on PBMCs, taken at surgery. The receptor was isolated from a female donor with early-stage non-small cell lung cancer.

CDR3: CASWTLNQPQHF. CDR3 in DNA: TGTGCCAGCTGGACCCTTAATCAGCCCCAGCATTTT. The gene calls are TRBV6-5 and TRBJ1-5; D is unclear. Trimming removed 8 bases from V and 4 bases from J, with 9 bases in between. The CDR3 is 12 residues long. The V gene's germline CDR1 is MNHEY and CDR2 SVGAGI.